This TCR beta chain derives from a study of blood T cells in healthy people across ages. Points from the study as a whole: The fall in TCR beta diversity per million T cells was roughly linear with age.

A second PCR, run for roughly 7 to 11 cycles, used a sample-barcoded 5' primer plus a J-beta primer mix. Using its own MiXCR run on the 5' RACE reads, TCRdb lists one record per CDR3 protein. Among a few hundred thousand distinct CDR3 sequences, about 26% were seen once, and the ten largest hold about a fifth. Turning to this clonotype: Its antigen is undetermined.

This receptor was identified in a woman in her 70s in good health. Sequences were obtained from blood.

The CDR3 protein is CASSSYRAVAGVETQYF. Written as DNA, the CDR3 is TGTGCCAGCAGCTCCTACCGCGCTGTAGCGGGGGTCGAGACCCAGTACTTC. This chain links TRBV7-2 with TRBJ2-5; 9 bases are shared with TRBD2. Germline assignment: CDR1 SGHTA and CDR2 FQGNSA. With 4 bases clipped from V and 5 bases from J, the junction kept 14 bases outside the gene matches. This CDR3 is built from 17 residues. The variable domain in full, with the rest retrieved from reference TRBV7-2 and TRBJ2-5, is GAGVSQSPSNKVTEKGKDVELRCDPISGHTALYWYRQSLGQGLEFLIYFQGNSAPDKSGLPSDRFSAERTGGSVSTLTIQRTQQEDSAVYLCASSSYRAVAGVETQYFGPGTRLLVL.